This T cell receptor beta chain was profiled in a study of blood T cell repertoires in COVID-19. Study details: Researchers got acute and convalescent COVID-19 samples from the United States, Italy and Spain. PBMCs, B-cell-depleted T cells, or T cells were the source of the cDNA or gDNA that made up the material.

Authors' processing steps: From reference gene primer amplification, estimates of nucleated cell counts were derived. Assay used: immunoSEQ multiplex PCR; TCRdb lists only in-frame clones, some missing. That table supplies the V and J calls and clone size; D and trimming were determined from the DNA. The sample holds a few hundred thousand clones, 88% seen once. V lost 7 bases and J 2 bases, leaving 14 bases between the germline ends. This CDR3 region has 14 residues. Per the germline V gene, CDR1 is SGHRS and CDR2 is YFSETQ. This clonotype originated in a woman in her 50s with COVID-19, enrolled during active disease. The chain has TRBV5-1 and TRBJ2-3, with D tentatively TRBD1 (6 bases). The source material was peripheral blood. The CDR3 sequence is CASYDNRDTDTQYF. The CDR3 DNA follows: TGCGCCAGCTACGATAACAGGGACACAGATACGCAGTATTTT.